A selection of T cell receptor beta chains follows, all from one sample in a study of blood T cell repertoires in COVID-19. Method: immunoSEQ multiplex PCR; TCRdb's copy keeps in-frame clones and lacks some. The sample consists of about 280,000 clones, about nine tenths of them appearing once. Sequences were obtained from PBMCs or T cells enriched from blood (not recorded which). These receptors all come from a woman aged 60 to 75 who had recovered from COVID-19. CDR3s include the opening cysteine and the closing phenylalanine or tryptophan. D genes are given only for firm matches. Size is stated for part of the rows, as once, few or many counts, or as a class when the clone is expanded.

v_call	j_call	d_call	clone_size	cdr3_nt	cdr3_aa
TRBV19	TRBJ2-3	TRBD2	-	TGTGCCAGTAGTATAAGGACTAGCGGGGGGCCAGCTACGCAGTATTTT	CASSIRTSGGPATQYF
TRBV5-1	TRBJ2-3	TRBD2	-	TGCGCCAGCAGCTCGTTAACTAGCGGATACAGCACAGATACGCAGTATTTT	CASSSLTSGYSTDTQYF
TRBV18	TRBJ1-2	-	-	TGTGCCAGCTCACCACAGCCAGGAACCTATGGCTACACCTTC	CASSPQPGTYGYTF
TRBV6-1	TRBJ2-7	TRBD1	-	TGTGCCAGCAGTGAATTTGGACAGGGACCCTACGAGCAGTACTTC	CASSEFGQGPYEQYF
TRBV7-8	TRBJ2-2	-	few	TGTGCCAGCAGCTTAGCGGGATGGTTAGGGGCCGGGGAGCTGTTTTTT	CASSLAGWLGAGELFF
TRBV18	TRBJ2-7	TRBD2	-	TGTGCCAGCTCACCACGTTCGGGGGGGCAGGACGAGCAGTACTTC	CASSPRSGGQDEQYF
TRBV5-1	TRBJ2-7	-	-	TGCGCCAGCAGCTTAACCCCAGGGTACGAGCAGTACTTC	CASSLTPGYEQYF
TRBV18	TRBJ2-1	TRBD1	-	TGTGCCAGCTCAGCGTCCGGGACAGGGAAGAAGGTCGGTGAGCAGTTCTTC	CASSASGTGKKVGEQFF
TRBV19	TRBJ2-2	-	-	TGTGCCAGCAGTATATCAGTGAACACCGGGGAGCTGTTTTTT	CASSISVNTGELFF
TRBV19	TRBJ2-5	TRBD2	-	TGTGCCAGTAGTTTTCCCCATGTGGCTAGCGGGGAAGAGACCCAGTACTTC	CASSFPHVASGEETQYF
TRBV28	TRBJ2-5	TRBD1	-	TGTGCCAGCAGCAACGCGGGTCGGGACAGGTTACAAGAGACCCAGTACTTC	CASSNAGRDRLQETQYF
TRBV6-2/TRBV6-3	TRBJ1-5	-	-	TGTGCCAGCATCCCGGGTTCCGCTGGACAGTATGATAGCAATCAGCCCCAGCATTTT	CASIPGSAGQYDSNQPQHF
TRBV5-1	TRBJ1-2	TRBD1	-	TGCGCCAGCAGCTTGGTAGGGACAGGGGGCCAATATGGCTACACCTTC	CASSLVGTGGQYGYTF
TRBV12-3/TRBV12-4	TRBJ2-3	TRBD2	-	TGTGCCAGCGGGGGGGTTAGAACAGATACGCAGTATTTT	CASGGVRTDTQYF
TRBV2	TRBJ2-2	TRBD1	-	TGTGCCAGCAGTCGGGACAGGTCGTCGAACACCGGGGAGCTGTTTTTT	CASSRDRSSNTGELFF
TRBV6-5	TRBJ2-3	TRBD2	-	TGTGCCAGCAGTAGTTCGGGGGGGGCTGGAGATACGCAGTATTTT	CASSSSGGAGDTQYF
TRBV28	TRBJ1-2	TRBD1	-	TGTGCCAGCAGTCGGGTGGACAGGGTCGGACATGGCTACACCTTC	CASSRVDRVGHGYTF
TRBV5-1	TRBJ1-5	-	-	TGCGCCAGCAGCCCAGGGGCAGGGTTGGGGTACAATCAGCCCCAGCATTTT	CASSPGAGLGYNQPQHF
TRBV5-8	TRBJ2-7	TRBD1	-	TGTGCCAGCAGCTTGGGTCCGGGACAGCCCTACGAGCAGTACTTC	CASSLGPGQPYEQYF
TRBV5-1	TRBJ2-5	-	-	TGCGCCAGCCTCCCGGGTGGGGGGGCCCAATTCGGGGAGACCCAGTACTTC	CASLPGGGAQFGETQYF
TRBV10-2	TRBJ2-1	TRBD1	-	TGCGCCAGCAGTGAGTTAGGGGGCGAATACAATGAGCAGTTCTTC	CASSELGGEYNEQFF
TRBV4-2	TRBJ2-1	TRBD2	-	TGTGCCAGCAGCCAAGAGTCCTGGCGGGGGGGGAATGAGCAGTTCTTC	CASSQESWRGGNEQFF
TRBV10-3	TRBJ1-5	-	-	TGTGCCATCAGTGGGGGGGACCATCAGCCCCAGCATTTT	CAISGGDHQPQHF
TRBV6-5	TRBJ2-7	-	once	TGTGCCAGCAGTTACAAACAGGCCTATCGCGAGCAGTACTTC	CASSYKQAYREQYF
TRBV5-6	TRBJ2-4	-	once	TGTGCCAGCAGCGGACGGGAGGGGGCGGGAAACATTCAGTACTTC	CASSGREGAGNIQYF
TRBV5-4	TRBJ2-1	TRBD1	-	TGTGCCAGCAGCTTGGAGGACAGGGCAGAGGTCTTC	CASSLEDRAEVF
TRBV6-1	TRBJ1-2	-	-	TGTGCCAGCAGTGAAGGGGGGCCAGGCTACACCTTC	CASSEGGPGYTF
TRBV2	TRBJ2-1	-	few	TGTGCCGGAGGGCAGGGAGATCCAGTTCGCCATGAGCAGTTCTTC	CAGGQGDPVRHEQFF
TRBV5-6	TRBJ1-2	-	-	TGTGCCAGCAGCTTGGACAGGGCATACTATGGCTACACCTTC	CASSLDRAYYGYTF
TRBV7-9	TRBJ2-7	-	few	TGTGCCAGCAGCCCACAAGGCGGCAGGGCGACTTACGAGCAGTACTTC	CASSPQGGRATYEQYF
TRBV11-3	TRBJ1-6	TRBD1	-	TGTGCCAGCAGCGACACAGGGGAGGCTTCACCCCTCCACTTT	CASSDTGEASPLHF
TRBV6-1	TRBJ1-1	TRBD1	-	TGTGCCAGCAGTGAAGAGGGCAGGGGGCTATCGAGCACTGAAGCTTTCTTT	CASSEEGRGLSSTEAFF
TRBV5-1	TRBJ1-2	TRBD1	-	TGCGCCAGCAGCTTGGTCCCTACAGGGGGCGCGGATGGCTACACCTTC	CASSLVPTGGADGYTF
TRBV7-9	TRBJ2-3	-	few	TGTGCCAGCAGCCCGCGGGACTGGGGTACAGATACGCAGTATTTT	CASSPRDWGTDTQYF
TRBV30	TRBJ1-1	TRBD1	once	TGTGCCTGGAGTACGACAGGGTGGACTGAAGCTTTCTTT	CAWSTTGWTEAFF
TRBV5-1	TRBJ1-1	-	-	TGCGCCAGCAGCAAAGACAGAGTAACGAACACTGAAGCTTTCTTT	CASSKDRVTNTEAFF
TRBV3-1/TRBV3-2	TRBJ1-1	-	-	TGTGCCAGCAGCCAAGCGGGGGGGCCCCTCACTGAAGCTTTCTTT	CASSQAGGPLTEAFF
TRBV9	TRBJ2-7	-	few	TGTGCCAGCAGCTCCTTGGGGACACCATTCTACGAGCAGTACTTC	CASSSLGTPFYEQYF
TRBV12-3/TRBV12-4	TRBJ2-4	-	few	TGTGCCAGCAGCTCTACAGGGATCTTCATTCAGTACTTC	CASSSTGIFIQYF
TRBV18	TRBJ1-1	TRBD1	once	TGTGCCAGCTCACCAGATCAGGGGGCAATCTGGTTCGGCACTGAAGCTTTCTTT	CASSPDQGAIWFGTEAFF
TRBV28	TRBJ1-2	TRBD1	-	TGTGCCAGCAGTTCCCACTCCCCGGGACAGGGCGGCTACACCTTC	CASSSHSPGQGGYTF
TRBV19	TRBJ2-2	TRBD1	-	TGTGCCAGTAGTATCGACAGGGTCCCCGGGGAGCTGTTTTTT	CASSIDRVPGELFF
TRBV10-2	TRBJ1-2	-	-	TGCGCCAGCAGTGAGTCAGGGGATCGGGGCTACACCTTC	CASSESGDRGYTF
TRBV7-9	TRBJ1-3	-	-	TGTGCCAGCATCCCCCCCCAATCTGGAAACACCATATATTTT	CASIPPQSGNTIYF
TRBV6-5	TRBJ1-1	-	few	TGTGCCACCCGGCCCAGGGTTGCTGAAGCTTTCTTT	CATRPRVAEAFF
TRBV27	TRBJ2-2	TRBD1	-	TGTGCCAGCAGTCTCCGGGACAGGGGTTCCGGGGAGCTGTTTTTT	CASSLRDRGSGELFF
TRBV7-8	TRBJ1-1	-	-	TGTGCCAGCAGCCCCCGAACAGTGAACACTGAAGCTTTCTTT	CASSPRTVNTEAFF
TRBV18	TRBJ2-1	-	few	TGTGCCAGCTCACCTTCCCGGGCCTACAATGAGCAGTTCTTC	CASSPSRAYNEQFF
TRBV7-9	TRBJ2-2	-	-	TGTGCCAGCAGCTTAGCGGATATTGACAGCGGGGAGCTGTTTTTT	CASSLADIDSGELFF